The 15 T cell receptor beta chains below all came from one sample that was sequenced in a study of cytomegalovirus exposure and HLA in healthy donors. The PCR ran on 60 Vbeta and 13 Jbeta primers. Sequencing used immunoSEQ multiplex PCR; TCRdb keeps in-frame clones, though not all of them. Of tens of thousands of clones listed, around 80% are singletons. Sequenced input: PBMCs. These receptors were taken from a male donor in good health and CMV-seropositive.

The V and J genes are TRBV5-5 and TRBJ2-7; D is possibly TRBD1 (6 bases). In germline, CDR1 is SGHKS, CDR2 YYEKEE (reference sequence). Trimming cost V 4 bases and J 2 bases, with 7 bases left between them. This CDR3 is built from 12 residues. CDR3 loop: CASSQGTYEQYF. In DNA form, the CDR3 reads TGTGCCAGCAGCCAGGGGACCTACGAGCAGTACTTC. Filled out from reference TRBV5-5 and TRBJ2-7, the complete variable domain reads DAGVTQSPTHLIKTRGQQVTLRCSPISGHKSVSWYQQVLGQGPQFIFQYYEKEERGRGNFPDRFSARQFPNYSSELNVNALLLGDSALYLCASSQGTYEQYFGPGTRLTVT.

The J gene is TRBJ2-3, the V gene TRBV7-9; tentative D call: TRBD2 (5 bases). CDR3 length: 15 amino acids. The germline gives CDR1 SEHNR, CDR2 FQNEAQ (reference sequence). The germline V and J ends were trimmed by 4 bases and 4 bases, with 15 bases remaining between them. The CDR3 nucleotides read TGTGCCAGCAGCTCGACTACGCAGACCGCAGATACGCAGTATTTT. It translates to CASSSTTQTADTQYF.

The chain recombines TRBV6-1 with TRBJ1-4, with D perhaps TRBD1 (6 bases). The V end was cut by 6 bases, the J end by 8 bases, with 16 bases between. This CDR3 region has 14 residues. The germline gives CDR1 MNHNS, CDR2 SASEGT. Here the CDR3 DNA reads TGTGCCAGCAGACAGGGAGTGGGTGGGGAAAAACTGTTTTTT. Protein sequence: CASRQGVGGEKLFF.

The chain uses TRBV15 and TRBJ2-2; TRBD2 might be the D (6 bases). Looked up from germline, CDR1 is LNHNV and CDR2 is YYDKDF (reference sequence). Trimming stripped 1 base from V and 7 bases from J, with 10 bases between. The CDR3 is 14 residues long. In DNA, the CDR3 is TGTGCCACCAGCAGAGTACTAGCAGGCGGGGAGCTGTTTTTT. Encoded protein: CATSRVLAGGELFF.

The chain carries TRBV18 and TRBJ2-5; 14 bases agree with TRBD2. This CDR3 has 15 amino acids. Germline CDR1 is KGHSH and CDR2 is LQKENI. V dropped 3 bases and J dropped 7; count of bases not matched to a gene: 4. The CDR3 region is CASSPGTSGSWTQYF. CDR3 DNA sequence: TGTGCCAGCTCACCGGGGACTAGCGGGAGTTGGACCCAGTACTTC.

V gene TRBV7-9 combines with J gene TRBJ2-7, with TRBD1 matching over 7 bases. Per germline, CDR1 SEHNR and CDR2 FQNEAQ (reference sequence). This CDR3 region has 14 residues. V shed 3 bases and J 3 bases; nucleotides not matched to a gene: 5. CDR3 sequence (DNA): TGTGCCAGCAGCTTTGACCGGGACAGCTACGAGCAGTACTTC. Amino acids: CASSFDRDSYEQYF.

The chain couples TRBV18 to TRBJ2-7; 8 bases are shared with TRBD2. This CDR3 comprises 16 residues. The V and J ends lost 3 bases and 5 bases, in that order; junction bases with no gene match: 12. Germline V CDR1 and CDR2: KGHSH, LQKENI. CDR3 protein: CASSPRAGAFKDEQYF. The DNA of the CDR3 is TGTGCCAGCTCACCGAGAGCGGGGGCGTTCAAAGACGAGCAGTACTTC.

The chain combines TRBV9 with TRBJ2-5, with TRBD2 identical over 9 bases. The ends lost 6 bases at V and 3 bases at J; junction bases unmatched: 9. The CDR3 covers 15 residues. Germline V gene data show CDR1 as SGDLS and CDR2 as YYNGEE. As DNA, the CDR3 is TGTGCCAGCACCCCCGGGGCTAGCGGGAAAGAGACCCAGTACTTC. Its translation: CASTPGASGKETQYF.

The chain is built from TRBV6-5 and TRBJ2-1, with D possibly being TRBD2 (7 bases). CDR1 and CDR2 (germline): MNHEY, SVGAGI. CDR3 size: 14 residues. The ends were cut back, 11 bases at V and 8 bases at J, with 22 bases in the middle. The CDR3, as DNA: TGTGCCGCCGGGGGGAGGGAAGGGGGGGATGAGCAGTTCTTC. As protein: CAAGGREGGDEQFF.

V gene TRBV6-5 combines with J gene TRBJ2-7; 11 positions match TRBD2. V trimming: 5 bases; J trimming: 9 bases; junction bases outside the gene matches: 9. CDR1 and CDR2 from the germline V gene are MNHEY and SVGAGI. CDR3 length: 14 residues. This CDR3 reads CASSTTSGERVQYF. In DNA form, the CDR3 reads TGTGCCAGCAGTACGACTAGCGGGGAGCGTGTGCAGTACTTC.

V gene TRBV5-1 combines with J gene TRBJ2-7; 11 bases match TRBD1. V was pared by 4 bases and J by 7 bases, with 13 bases of the junction left unmatched. The germline gives CDR1 SGHRS, CDR2 YFSETQ. The CDR3 runs 16 residues. In DNA form, the CDR3 reads TGCGCCAGCAGCGCCGCCTACCGGGACAGGGGGAGAGAGCAGTACTTC. Amino acid sequence: CASSAAYRDRGREQYF.

As for this clone: At one end, the junction sequence differs from germline, possibly due to a read error. The chain couples TRBV7-3 to TRBJ2-7, with D possibly being TRBD2 (6 bases). The CDR3 covers 15 residues. Germline V gives CDR1 SGHTA, CDR2 FQGTGA. DNA for the CDR3: TGCGCCAGCAGCCCCAATGAAATGGGGGGATACGAGCAGTACTTC. It codes for CASSPNEMGGYEQYF.

This clone qualifies as large. V and J are TRBV5-4 and TRBJ1-2; tentative D call: TRBD1 (5 bases). CDR1 is SGHNT, CDR2 YYREEE, per germline (reference sequence). This CDR3 region has 14 residues. V dropped 1 base and J dropped 5 bases, with 12 bases sitting between them. Here the CDR3 DNA reads TGTGCCAGCAGCTTGAGTGCAGGGTATTATGGCTACACCTTC. It encodes CASSLSAGYYGYTF.

This clone was observed a single time. This sequence joins TRBV29-1 and TRBJ1-2; a possible D gene is TRBD1 (5 bases). The CDR3 sequence is 13 residues long. Germline-derived CDR1 and CDR2 are SQVTM and ANQGSEA. V was shortened by 4 bases and J by 0 bases, with 9 bases between the two germline ends. CDR3 protein: CSVGTPPNYGYTF. CDR3 sequence (DNA): TGCAGCGTTGGGACACCTCCTAACTATGGCTACACCTTC.

This clone was counted only a few times. The rearrangement joins TRBV23-1 to TRBJ1-5; unclear D gene. TRBV23-1 is placed among ORFs of uncertain function. The CDR3 spans 14 residues. Trimming removed 7 bases from V and 1 base from J, with 11 bases in between. In DNA, the CDR3 is TGCGCCAGCACCCGTGGGCTCAGCAATCAGCCCCAGCATTTT. This encodes CASTRGLSNQPQHF.